What follows are 2 T cell receptor beta chains derived from one specimen sequenced in a study of T cells expressing NK-cell markers. TCRdb processed the 5' RACE reads again and assigns one entry to each CDR3 protein, with no DNA. The sample table includes 350,000 to 500,000 distinct CDR3 sequences. Sequenced material: blood T cells: a sorted CD56 or NKG2C T cell subset, CD4+ or CD8+ T cells, or bulk PBMC T cells (not recorded which). These TCRs come from a woman aged 18 to 69 in good health.

V and J are TRBV11-2 and TRBJ2-5; TCRdb reports TRBD1, a call that lacks DNA to check it against. Germline CDR1 is SGHAT and CDR2 is FQNNGV. The CDR3 covers 11 residues. CDR3 protein: CASAGYETQYF.

The chain recombines TRBV7-9 with TRBJ1-2; no DNA is available, so the TRBD1 call from TCRdb remains unchecked. Germline CDR1 is SEHNR and CDR2 is FQNEAQ (reference sequence). CDR3 length equals 14 residues. Here the CDR3 reads CASSLVAGAYGYTF.